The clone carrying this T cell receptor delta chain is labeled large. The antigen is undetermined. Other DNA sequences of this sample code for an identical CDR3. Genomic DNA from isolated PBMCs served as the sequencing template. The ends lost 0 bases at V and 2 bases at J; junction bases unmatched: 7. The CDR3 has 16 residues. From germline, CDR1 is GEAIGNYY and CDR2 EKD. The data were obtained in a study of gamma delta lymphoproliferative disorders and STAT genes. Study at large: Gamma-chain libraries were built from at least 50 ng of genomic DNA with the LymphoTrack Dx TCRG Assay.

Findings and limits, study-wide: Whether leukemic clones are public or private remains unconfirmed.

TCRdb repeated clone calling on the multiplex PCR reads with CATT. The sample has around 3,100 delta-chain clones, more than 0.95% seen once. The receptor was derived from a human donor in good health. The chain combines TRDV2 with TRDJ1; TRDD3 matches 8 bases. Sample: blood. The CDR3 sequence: CACDTVGILPTDKLIF. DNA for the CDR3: TGTGCCTGTGACACCGTGGGGATACTCCCTACCGATAAACTCATCTTT.